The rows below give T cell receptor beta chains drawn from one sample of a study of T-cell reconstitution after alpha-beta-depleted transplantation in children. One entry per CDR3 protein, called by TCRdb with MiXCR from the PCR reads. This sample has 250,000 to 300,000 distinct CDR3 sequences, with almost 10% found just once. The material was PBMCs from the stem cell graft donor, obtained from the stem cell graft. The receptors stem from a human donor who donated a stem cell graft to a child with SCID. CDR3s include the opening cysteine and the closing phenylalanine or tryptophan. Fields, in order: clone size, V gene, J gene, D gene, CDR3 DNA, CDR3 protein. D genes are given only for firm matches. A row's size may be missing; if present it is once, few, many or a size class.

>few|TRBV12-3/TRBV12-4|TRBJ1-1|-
TGTGCCAGCAGTTTTCTACAGTTGAACACTGAAGCTTTCTTT
CASSFLQLNTEAFF
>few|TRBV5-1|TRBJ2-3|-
TGCGCCAGCAGCTTGTATTCCTCCGCAGATACGCAGTATTTT
CASSLYSSADTQYF
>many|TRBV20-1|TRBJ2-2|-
TGCAGTGCCGGGGGCGGCGGGGAGCTGTTTTTT
CSAGGGGELFF
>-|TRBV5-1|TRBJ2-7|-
TGCGCCAGCAGGCCCCCCCACTCCTACGAGCAGTACTTC
CASRPPHSYEQYF
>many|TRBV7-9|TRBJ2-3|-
TGTGCCAGCAGCGGCCGGAACGGTGGTTTTGTGGATACGCAGTATTTT
CASSGRNGGFVDTQYF
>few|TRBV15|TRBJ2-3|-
TGTGCCACCAGCAGAGATTTGAGCACAGATACGCAGTATTTT
CATSRDLSTDTQYF
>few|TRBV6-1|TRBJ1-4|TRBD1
TGTGCCAGCAGGACACTGGGACCCGGGACAGGGGGAGTTGAAAAACTGTTTTTT
CASRTLGPGTGGVEKLFF
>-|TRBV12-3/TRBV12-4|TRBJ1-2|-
TGTGCCAGCAGTTTAGAGGGAGCTAACTATGGCTACACCTTC
CASSLEGANYGYTF
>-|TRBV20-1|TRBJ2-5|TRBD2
TGCAGTGCTTCCCCGACTAGCGGGGAGACCCAGTACTTC
CSASPTSGETQYF
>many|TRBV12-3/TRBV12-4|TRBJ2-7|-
TGTGCCAGCAGTGATGGATGGGGGGGCCCCGAGCAGTACTTC
CASSDGWGGPEQYF
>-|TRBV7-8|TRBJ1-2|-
TGTGCCAGCAGCCCGGGTTGGACACTCTCTAACTATGGCTACACCTTC
CASSPGWTLSNYGYTF
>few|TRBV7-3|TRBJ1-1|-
TGTGCCAGCGGTCGGGAAATGAACACTGAAGCTTTCTTT
CASGREMNTEAFF
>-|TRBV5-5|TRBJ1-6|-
TGTGCCAGCAGCTTGGCAGGGCGAGGGAATTCACCCCTCCACTTT
CASSLAGRGNSPLHF
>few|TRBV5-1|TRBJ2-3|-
TGCGCCAGCAGCTTTATCGCTAGCACAGATACGCAGTATTTT
CASSFIASTDTQYF
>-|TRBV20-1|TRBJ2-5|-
TGCAGTGCTAGGTTATTAGGGCAGGAGACCCAGTACTTC
CSARLLGQETQYF
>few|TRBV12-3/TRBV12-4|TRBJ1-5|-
TGTGCCAGCAATACAGACAGTTATAGCAATCAGCCCCAGCATTTT
CASNTDSYSNQPQHF
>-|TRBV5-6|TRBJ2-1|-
TGTGCCAGCAGAGAAAGGGAGGCTGAGCAGTTCTTC
CASREREAEQFF
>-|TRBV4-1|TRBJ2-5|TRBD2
TGCGCCAGCAGCCAATTGGATAGCGGGGGAAAAGAGACCCAGTACTTC
CASSQLDSGGKETQYF
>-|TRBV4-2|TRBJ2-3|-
TGTGCCAGCAGCCAAGTGCCGGGGACGCAGTATTTT
CASSQVPGTQYF
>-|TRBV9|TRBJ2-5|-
TGTGCCAGCAGCGTAGGCACACGGGAAGAGACCCAGTACTTC
CASSVGTREETQYF
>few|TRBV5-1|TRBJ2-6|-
TGCGCCAGCAGCTTTAAGGTGGGGGCGGAGGCCAACGTCCTGACTTTC
CASSFKVGAEANVLTF
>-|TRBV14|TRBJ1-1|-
TGTGCCAGCAGCCAAGGGGCGGGGGGGACTGAAGCTTTCTTT
CASSQGAGGTEAFF
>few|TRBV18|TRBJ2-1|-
TGTGCCAGCTCCCGAAGGGGAGAAGCGGTCTCCTACAATGAGCAGTTCTTC
CASSRRGEAVSYNEQFF
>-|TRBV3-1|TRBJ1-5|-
TGTGCCACCGGGGGGGCTAGCAATCAGCCCCAGCATTTT
CATGGASNQPQHF
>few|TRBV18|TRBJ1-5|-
TGTGCCAGCTCACCAGCCGGCCAGGGGATCGAGCCCCAGCATTTT
CASSPAGQGIEPQHF
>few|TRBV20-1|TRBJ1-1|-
TGCAGTGCTAGATCCGTGAACACTGAAGCTTTCTTT
CSARSVNTEAFF
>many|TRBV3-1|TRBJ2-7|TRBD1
TGTGCCAGCGGGAAGACAGGGATCTACGAGCAGTACTTC
CASGKTGIYEQYF
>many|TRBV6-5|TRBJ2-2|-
TGTGCCAGCAGTTACTTAACGGGGGTGGACACCGGGGAGCTGTTTTTT
CASSYLTGVDTGELFF
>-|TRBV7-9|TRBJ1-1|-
TGTGCCAGCAGCCCGAGGGGGGAGGACACTGAAGCTTTCTTT
CASSPRGEDTEAFF
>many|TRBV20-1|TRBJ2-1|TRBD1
TGCAGTGCTCGGGACAGGGCAACGAGTGGGTACAATGAGCAGTTCTTC
CSARDRATSGYNEQFF
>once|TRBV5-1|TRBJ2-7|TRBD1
TGCGCCAGCAGACCGGATACAGGGGCCTACGAGCAGTACTTC
CASRPDTGAYEQYF
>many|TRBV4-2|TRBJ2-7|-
TGTGCCAGCAACCAAGATGCGGGTCTGGGCGAGCAGTACTTC
CASNQDAGLGEQYF
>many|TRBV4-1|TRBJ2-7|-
TGCGCCAGCAGCCCGACGTTCTCCTACGAGCAGTACTTC
CASSPTFSYEQYF
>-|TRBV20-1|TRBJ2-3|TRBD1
TGCAGTGCTAGAGATCTAGGGGGCGGCGCAGATACGCAGTATTTT
CSARDLGGGADTQYF
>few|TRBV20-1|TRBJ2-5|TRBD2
TGCAGTGCTAGAGATCCCTCGGGACTAGCGGGGAAGTCCCAGTACTTC
CSARDPSGLAGKSQYF
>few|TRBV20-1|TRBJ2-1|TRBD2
TGCAGTGCTTACGGGACTAGAGGGTCCAATGAGCAGTTCTTC
CSAYGTRGSNEQFF
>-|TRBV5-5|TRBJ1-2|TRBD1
TGTGCCAGCAGCGCAGACAGGGCCTATGGCTACACCTTC
CASSADRAYGYTF
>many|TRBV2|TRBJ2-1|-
TGTGCCAGCAGGGGGGGATACAATGAGCAGTTCTTC
CASRGGYNEQFF
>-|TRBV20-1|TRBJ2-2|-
TGCAGTGCTATGAAGTTGAACACCGGGGAGCTGTTTTTT
CSAMKLNTGELFF
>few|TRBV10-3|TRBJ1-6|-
TGTGCCATCAGTGTCCTGGAGAATTCACCCCTCCACTTT
CAISVLENSPLHF
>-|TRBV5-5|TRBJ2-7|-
TGTGCCAGCAGCATGGACGGCTCCTACGAGCAGTACTTC
CASSMDGSYEQYF
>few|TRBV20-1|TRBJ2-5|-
TGCAGTGCTAGTCCCCCCCGAACCTACCAAGAGACCCAGTACTTC
CSASPPRTYQETQYF
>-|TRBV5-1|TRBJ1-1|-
TGCCCCAGCAGCCAAGGAGGGGGGAATGAATTTGAAGCTTTCTTT
CPSSQGGGNEFEAFF
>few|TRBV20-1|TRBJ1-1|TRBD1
TGCAGTGCTAGCCGTACGACAGGGGCGGCTTTCTTT
CSASRTTGAAFF
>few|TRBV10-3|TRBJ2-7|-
TGTGCCATCAGCCAAAGGGAAGCGCCCTACGAGCAGTACTTC
CAISQREAPYEQYF
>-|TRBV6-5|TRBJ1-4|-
TGTGCCAGCAGTTACTCTGGTGATTGGGACGAAAAACTGTTTTTT
CASSYSGDWDEKLFF
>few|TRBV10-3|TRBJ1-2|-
TGTGCCATCAGTGAGTCAGCAGGGCGAGGATATGCCTATGGCTACACCTTC
CAISESAGRGYAYGYTF
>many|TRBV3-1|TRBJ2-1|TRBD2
TGTGCCAGCAGCCCATTTAGGACTAGCGGGGGAGGGAATGAGCAGTTCTTC
CASSPFRTSGGGNEQFF
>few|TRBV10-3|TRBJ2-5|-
TGTGCCATCAGTGAGTCGTTAGCAGAAGAGACCCAGTACTTC
CAISESLAEETQYF
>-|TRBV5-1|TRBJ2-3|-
TGCGCCAGCAGCTTGGCCGGGCCCGATACGCAGTATTTT
CASSLAGPDTQYF
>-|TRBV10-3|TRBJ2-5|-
TGTGCCATCAGTGAGTCTGGCAGGACTCAAGAGACCCAGTACTTC
CAISESGRTQETQYF
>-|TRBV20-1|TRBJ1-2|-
TGCAGTGCTAGACTCGGACCCGGTCTGGAATATGGCTACACCTTC
CSARLGPGLEYGYTF
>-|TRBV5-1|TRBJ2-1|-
TGCGCCAGCAGCTTATTAGGGATTTACAATGAGCAGTTCTTC
CASSLLGIYNEQFF
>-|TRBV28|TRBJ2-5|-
TGTGCCAGCAGTCCCTTACAGGAGCAAGAGACCCAGTACTTC
CASSPLQEQETQYF